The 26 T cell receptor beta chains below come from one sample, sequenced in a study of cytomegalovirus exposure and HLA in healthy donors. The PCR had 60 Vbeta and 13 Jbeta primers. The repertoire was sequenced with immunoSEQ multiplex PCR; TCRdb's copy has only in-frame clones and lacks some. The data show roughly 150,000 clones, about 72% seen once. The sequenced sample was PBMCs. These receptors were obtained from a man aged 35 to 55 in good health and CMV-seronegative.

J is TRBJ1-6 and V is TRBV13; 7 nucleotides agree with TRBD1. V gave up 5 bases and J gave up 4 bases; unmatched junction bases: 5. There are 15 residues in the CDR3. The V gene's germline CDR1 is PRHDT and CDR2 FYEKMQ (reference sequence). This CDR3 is CASSRTGDYNSPLHF. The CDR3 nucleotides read TGTGCCAGCAGCCGGACAGGCGATTATAATTCACCCCTCCACTTT.

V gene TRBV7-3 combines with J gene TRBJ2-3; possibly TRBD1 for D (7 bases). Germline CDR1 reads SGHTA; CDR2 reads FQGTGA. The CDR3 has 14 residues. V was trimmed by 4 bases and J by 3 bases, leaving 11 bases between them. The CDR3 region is CASSSGDRTDTQYF. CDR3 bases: TGTGCCAGCAGCTCGGGGGACAGAACAGATACGCAGTATTTT.

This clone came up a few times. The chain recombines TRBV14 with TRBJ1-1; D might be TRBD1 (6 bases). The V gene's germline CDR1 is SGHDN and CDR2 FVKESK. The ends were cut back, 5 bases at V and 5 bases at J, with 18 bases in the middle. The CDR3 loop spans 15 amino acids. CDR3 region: CASSARGARVTEAFF. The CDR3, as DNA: TGTGCCAGCAGCGCGCGGGGGGCCCGGGTTACTGAAGCTTTCTTT.

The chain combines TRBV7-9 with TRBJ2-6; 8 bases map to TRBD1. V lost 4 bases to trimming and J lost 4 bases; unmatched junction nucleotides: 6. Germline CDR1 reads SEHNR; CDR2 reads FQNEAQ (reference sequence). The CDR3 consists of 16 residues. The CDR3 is CASSYPRGLGANVLTF. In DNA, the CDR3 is TGTGCCAGCAGCTACCCCAGGGGGCTCGGGGCCAACGTCCTGACTTTC.

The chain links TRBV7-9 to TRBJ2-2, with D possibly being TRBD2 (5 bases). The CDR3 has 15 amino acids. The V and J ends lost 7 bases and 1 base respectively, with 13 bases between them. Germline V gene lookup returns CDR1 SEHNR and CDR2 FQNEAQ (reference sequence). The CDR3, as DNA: TGTGCCAGCACCCCAGGACTGAGGAACACCGGGGAGCTGTTTTTT. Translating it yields CASTPGLRNTGELFF.

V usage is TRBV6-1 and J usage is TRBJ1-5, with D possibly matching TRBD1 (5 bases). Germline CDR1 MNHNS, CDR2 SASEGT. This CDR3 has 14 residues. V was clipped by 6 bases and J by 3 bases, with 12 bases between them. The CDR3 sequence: CASRMGGYNQPQHF. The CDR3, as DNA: TGTGCCAGCAGGATGGGGGGTTACAATCAGCCCCAGCATTTT.

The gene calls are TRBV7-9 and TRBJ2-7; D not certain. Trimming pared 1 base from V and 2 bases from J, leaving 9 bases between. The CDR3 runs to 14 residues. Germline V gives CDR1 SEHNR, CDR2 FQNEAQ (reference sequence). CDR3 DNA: TGTGCCAGCAGCTTAGGAGTTGAGACCTACGAGCAGTACTTC. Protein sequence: CASSLGVETYEQYF.

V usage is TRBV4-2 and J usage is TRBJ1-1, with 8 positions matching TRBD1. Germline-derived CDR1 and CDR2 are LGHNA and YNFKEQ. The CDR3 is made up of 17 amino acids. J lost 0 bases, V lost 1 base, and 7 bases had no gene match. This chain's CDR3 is CASSQGGTGIMNTEAFF. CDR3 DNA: TGTGCCAGCAGCCAAGGGGGGACAGGCATTATGAACACTGAAGCTTTCTTT.

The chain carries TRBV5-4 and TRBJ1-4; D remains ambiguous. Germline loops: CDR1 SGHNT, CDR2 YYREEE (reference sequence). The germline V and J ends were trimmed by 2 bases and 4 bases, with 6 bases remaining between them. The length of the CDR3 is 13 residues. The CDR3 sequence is CASSFRGNEKLFF. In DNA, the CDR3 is TGTGCCAGCAGCTTTCGGGGTAATGAAAAACTGTTTTTT.

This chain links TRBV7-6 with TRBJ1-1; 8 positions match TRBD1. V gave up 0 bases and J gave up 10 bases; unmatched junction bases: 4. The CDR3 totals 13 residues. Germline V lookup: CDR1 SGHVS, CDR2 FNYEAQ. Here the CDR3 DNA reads TGTGCCAGCAGCTTAGCGAATACAGGGGGAGCTTTCTTT. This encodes CASSLANTGGAFF.

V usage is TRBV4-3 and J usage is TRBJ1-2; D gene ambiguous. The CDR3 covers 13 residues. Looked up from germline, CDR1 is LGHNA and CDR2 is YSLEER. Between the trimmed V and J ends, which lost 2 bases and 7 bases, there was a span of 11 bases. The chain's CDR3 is CASSQSEAFGYTF. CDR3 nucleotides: TGCGCCAGCAGCCAATCTGAAGCGTTTGGCTACACCTTC.

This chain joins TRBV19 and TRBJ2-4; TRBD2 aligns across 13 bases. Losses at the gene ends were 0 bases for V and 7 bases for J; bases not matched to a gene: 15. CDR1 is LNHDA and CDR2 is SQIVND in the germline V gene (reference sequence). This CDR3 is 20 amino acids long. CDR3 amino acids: CASSIDLWTSGSLIANIQYF. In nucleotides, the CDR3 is TGTGCCAGTAGTATAGATCTATGGACTAGCGGGAGCCTGATCGCGAACATTCAGTACTTC.

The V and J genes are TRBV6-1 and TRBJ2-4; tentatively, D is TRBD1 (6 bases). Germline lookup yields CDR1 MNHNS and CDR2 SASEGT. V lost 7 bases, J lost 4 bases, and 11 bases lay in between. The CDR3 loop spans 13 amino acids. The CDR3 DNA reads TGTGCCAGCATACATACAGGGAAAAACATTCAGTACTTC. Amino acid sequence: CASIHTGKNIQYF.

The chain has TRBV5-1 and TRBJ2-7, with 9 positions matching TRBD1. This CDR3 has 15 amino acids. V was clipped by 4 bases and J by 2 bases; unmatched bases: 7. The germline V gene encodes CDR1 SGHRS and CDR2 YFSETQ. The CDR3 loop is CASSDRDRAAYEQYF. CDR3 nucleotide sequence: TGCGCCAGCAGCGACCGGGACAGGGCGGCCTACGAGCAGTACTTC.

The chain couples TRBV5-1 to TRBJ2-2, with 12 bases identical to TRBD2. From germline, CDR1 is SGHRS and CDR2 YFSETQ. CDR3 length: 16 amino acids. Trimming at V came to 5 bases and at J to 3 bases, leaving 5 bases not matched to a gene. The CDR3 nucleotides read TGCGCCAGCAGTGAACTAGCGGGAGGCGACACCGGGGAGCTGTTTTTT. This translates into CASSELAGGDTGELFF.

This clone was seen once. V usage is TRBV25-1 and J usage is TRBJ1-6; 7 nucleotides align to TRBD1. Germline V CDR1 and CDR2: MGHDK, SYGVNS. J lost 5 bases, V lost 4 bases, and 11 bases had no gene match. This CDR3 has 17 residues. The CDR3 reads CASSATAGQPHNSPLHF. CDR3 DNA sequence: TGTGCCAGCAGTGCGACCGCGGGACAGCCCCATAATTCACCCCTCCACTTT.

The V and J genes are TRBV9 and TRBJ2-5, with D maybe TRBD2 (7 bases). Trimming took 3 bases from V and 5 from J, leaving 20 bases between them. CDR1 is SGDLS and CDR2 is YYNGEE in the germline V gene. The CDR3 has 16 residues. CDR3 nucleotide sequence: TGTGCCAGCAGCGCAGAGGGGGGGTCTTTTCCTGAGACCCAGTACTTC. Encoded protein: CASSAEGGSFPETQYF.

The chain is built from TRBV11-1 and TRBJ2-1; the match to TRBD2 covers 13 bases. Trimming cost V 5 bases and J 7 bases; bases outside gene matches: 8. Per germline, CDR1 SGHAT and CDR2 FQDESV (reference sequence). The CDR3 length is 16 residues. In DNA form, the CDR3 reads TGTGCCAGCAGCGCCGAGGGACTAGCGGGGTTGAATGAGCAGTTCTTC. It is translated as CASSAEGLAGLNEQFF.

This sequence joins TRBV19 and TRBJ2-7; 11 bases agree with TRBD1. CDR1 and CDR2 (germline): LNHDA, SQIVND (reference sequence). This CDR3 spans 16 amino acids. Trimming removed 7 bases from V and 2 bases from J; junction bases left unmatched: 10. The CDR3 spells CASTPNPGQGAYEQYF. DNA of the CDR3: TGTGCCAGTACCCCTAACCCGGGACAGGGGGCCTACGAGCAGTACTTC. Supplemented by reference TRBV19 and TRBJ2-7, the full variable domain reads DGGITQSPKYLFRKEGQNVTLSCEQNLNHDAMYWYRQDPGQGLRLIYYSQIVNDFQKGDIAEGYSVSREKKESFPLTVTSAQKNPTAFYLCASTPNPGQGAYEQYFGPGTRLTVT.

The CDR3 protein is CASSPQEGRRAFF. CDR3 sequence (DNA): TGTGCCAGCAGCCCCCAGGAGGGGAGAAGGGCTTTCTTT. V is TRBV7-2 and J is TRBJ1-1, with D possibly matching TRBD1 (5 bases). The CDR3 is made up of 13 amino acids. Germline CDR1 SGHTA, CDR2 FQGNSA. V lost 5 bases, J lost 11 bases, and 18 bases lay in between.

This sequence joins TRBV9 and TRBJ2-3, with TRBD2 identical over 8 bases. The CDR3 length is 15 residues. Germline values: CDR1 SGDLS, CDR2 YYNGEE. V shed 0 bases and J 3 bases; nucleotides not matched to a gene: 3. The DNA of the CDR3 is TGTGCCAGCAGCGTAGCTAGCGGGCCTACAGATACGCAGTATTTT. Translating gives CASSVASGPTDTQYF.

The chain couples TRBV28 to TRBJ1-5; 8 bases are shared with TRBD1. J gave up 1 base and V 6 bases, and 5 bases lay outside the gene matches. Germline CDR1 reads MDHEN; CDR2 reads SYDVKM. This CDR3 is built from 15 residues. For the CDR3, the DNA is TGTGCCAGCAGATCCCAGGGGGCCAGCAATCAGCCCCAGCATTTT. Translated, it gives CASRSQGASNQPQHF.

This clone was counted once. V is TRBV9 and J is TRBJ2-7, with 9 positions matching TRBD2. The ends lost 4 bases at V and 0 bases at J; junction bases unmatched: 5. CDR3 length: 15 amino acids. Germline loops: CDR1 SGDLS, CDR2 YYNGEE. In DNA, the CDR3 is TGTGCCAGCAGCACGACTAGCGGTGTCTCCTACGAGCAGTACTTC. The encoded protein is CASSTTSGVSYEQYF. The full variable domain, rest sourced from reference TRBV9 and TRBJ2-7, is DSGVTQTPKHLITATGQRVTLRCSPRSGDLSVYWYQQSLDQGLQFLIQYYNGEERAKGNILERFSAQQFPDLHSELNLSSLELGDSALYFCASSTTSGVSYEQYFGPGTRLTVT.

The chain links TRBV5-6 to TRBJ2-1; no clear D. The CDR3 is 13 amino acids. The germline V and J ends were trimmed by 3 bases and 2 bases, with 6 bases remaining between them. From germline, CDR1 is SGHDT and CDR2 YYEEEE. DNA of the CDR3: TGTGCCAGCAGCTCGGGTCCCTACAATGAGCAGTTCTTC. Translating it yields CASSSGPYNEQFF.

CDR3 DNA sequence: TGTGCCAGTAGTTTGCAGGGGAAACCTTACGAGCAGTACTTC. Its protein is CASSLQGKPYEQYF. The chain combines TRBV19 with TRBJ2-7; possible D gene TRBD1, 6 bases. Trimming left V 5 bases short and J 4 bases short, with 15 bases between. The germline V gene has CDR1 LNHDA and CDR2 SQIVND (reference sequence). This CDR3 has 14 residues.

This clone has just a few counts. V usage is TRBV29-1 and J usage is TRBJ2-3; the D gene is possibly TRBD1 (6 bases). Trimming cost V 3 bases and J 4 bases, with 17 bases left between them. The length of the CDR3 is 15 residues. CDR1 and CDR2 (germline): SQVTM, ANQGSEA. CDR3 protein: CSVDTTGIGADTQYF. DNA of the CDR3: TGCAGCGTTGATACTACAGGGATTGGGGCAGATACGCAGTATTTT.